What follows describes a single T cell receptor beta chain. The antigen remains undetermined. This entry is derived from a study of tumor-infiltrating lymphocytes in localized non-small cell lung cancer. The assay was immunoSEQ multiplex PCR, and TCRdb's table has in-frame clones only and misses some. This sample has 10,000 to 15,000 clones, with around 85% found just once. Study results and caveats: Only some patients had TCR sequencing, depending on available tissue.

CDR3 length: 14 residues. Germline V gives CDR1 SNHLY, CDR2 FYNNEI. V shed 7 bases and J 5 bases; nucleotides not matched to a gene: 3. The sequence was obtained from a human donor with non-small cell lung cancer. The sample consisted of uninvolved lung tissue not adjacent to the tumor. The V and J genes are TRBV2 and TRBJ1-6; 9 nucleotides line up with TRBD1. CDR3 protein: CASNRDRDNSPLHF. CDR3 nucleotide sequence: TGTGCCAGCAATAGGGACAGGGATAATTCACCCCTCCACTTT.